This record covers a single T cell receptor (beta chain). This record belongs to a study of technical replicates of blood from several donors. Trimming removed 3 bases at V and 7 bases at J, with 16 bases between. The germline V gene has CDR1 MNHNS and CDR2 SASEGT. CDR3 length equals 15 residues. Assay: immunoSEQ multiplex PCR; the TCRdb copy retains only in-frame clones and omits some. The table includes 70,000 to 85,000 clones, 97% detected once. The sequencing sample was made of T cells isolated from PBMCs. The clonotype originates from a human donor in good health. The chain carries TRBV6-1 and TRBJ2-1; tentatively, D is TRBD2 (5 bases). Here the CDR3 DNA reads TGTGCCAGCAGTGACGGCAATGGCGGAGGTAATGAGCAGTTCTTC. Translation: CASSDGNGGGNEQFF.